The 3 T cell receptor beta chains reported below all come from one sample, sequenced in a study of blood T cell repertoires in COVID-19. Only in-frame clones appear in the TCRdb table, and some are missing; sequencing was by immunoSEQ multiplex PCR. The table includes 250,000 to 300,000 clones, roughly 90% detected once. Sequenced sample: peripheral blood. The receptors were gathered from a woman aged 25 to 39 with COVID-19, enrolled during active disease.

The genes are TRBV4-3 and TRBJ2-1, with D possibly TRBD2 on 6 matching bases. The CDR3 extends over 13 amino acids. Germline-derived CDR1 and CDR2 are LGHNA and YSLEER. Trimming stripped 4 bases from V and 4 bases from J, with 8 bases between. For the CDR3, the DNA is TGCGCCAGCAGCCGGGGACTTTACAATGAGCAGTTCTTC. As protein: CASSRGLYNEQFF.

In this sample, this clone turned up once. The chain uses TRBV11-2 and TRBJ2-1, with 7 bases fitting TRBD2. The CDR3 covers 18 residues. CDR1 is SGHAT and CDR2 is FQNNGV in the germline V gene. The ends lost 0 bases at V and 0 bases at J; junction bases unmatched: 8. The CDR3 region has the DNA TGTGCCAGCAGCTTAGAGGGGACTATTTCGAGCTCCTACAATGAGCAGTTCTTC. This codes for CASSLEGTISSSYNEQFF.

The chain carries TRBV19 and TRBJ2-1; the D gene is possibly TRBD2 (7 bases). The CDR3 length is 16 residues. CDR1 is LNHDA and CDR2 is SQIVND in the germline V gene (reference sequence). Trimming took 6 bases from V and 0 from J, leaving 15 bases between them. This CDR3 is CASRKRDTHSYNEQFF. For the CDR3, the DNA is TGTGCCAGTAGGAAGCGGGACACACACTCCTACAATGAGCAGTTCTTC.